This TCR beta chain was identified in a study of shared clonotypes between healthy human individuals (dated by TCRdb to the early 2020s). Study-wide context: The cohort comprised a couple of women and three men aged 18 to 49 years. To increase sequencing depth and limit assay-specific biases, different laboratories used diverse techniques to prepare libraries and sequence TCR repertoires. Each donor's leukapheresis produced roughly between roughly 0.85 and 9 billion PBMCs. To estimate repertoire size and how much clonotypes are shared between individuals, the study performed deep sequencing of blood TCR repertoires from roughly five healthy adults. For each donor, CD4 naive and CD4 memory were each given three plates, CD8 naive was given two plates, and CD8 memory was given one plate.

CD8 naive samples were obtained by positive selection for CCR7 among CD45RO-negative cells, yielding a CD45RA+CCR7+ population from which TemRA cells were excluded. The donors were healthy, HIV-negative adults with no recently reported acute infections or vaccinations. Only Caucasian adults living in Nashville, Tennessee, USA were represented among the donors. After blood collection by leukapheresis, PBMCs were isolated using Ficoll-Histopaque density gradient centrifugation and then cryopreserved in the vapor phase of liquid nitrogen. Analytical flow cytometry was used to check the purity and quantity of every magnetically sorted T cell population. From each sorted fraction, genomic DNA was isolated and quantified by UV absorbance on a Nanodrop 2000c. The germline V gene gives CDR1 as SGHRS and CDR2 as YFSETQ. Taken from cysteine to phenylalanine, the CDR3 has 12 residues. Here the CDR3 DNA is all that survives: 36 bases in frame from base 1. Trimming costs V 4 bases and J 11 bases, and their ends lie 15 bases apart.

What the research found in general, with its limitations: Naive subsets generally had larger estimated clonotype richness than memory subsets did. Even with the large sequencing depth, rarefaction of the sorted-subset datasets indicated that sequencing was incomplete. Pairwise subsampling indicated that sequencing depth was expected to affect the degree of clonotype sharing among donors. Sampling was restricted to blood, and TCR repertoires in tissue are likely to differ from TCR repertoires in blood. The genetic and exposure-history diversity represented was limited by the small number of donors. Across a few donors, about 4.5% of naive CD4, approximately 3.6% of naive CD8, around 2.1% of memory CD4, and 0.4% of memory CD8 clonotypes were shared. Compared with non-shared clonotypes, clonotypes shared by all four sorted-subset donors had higher generation probabilities.

Remarks on this clone: Its target antigen remains unknown. Qualities for individual bases were not recorded, and no much larger clone is one base off.

Using the deep immunoSEQ assay, multiplex PCR amplified TCR CDR3 regions from genomic DNA. Genomic DNA extracted from each cell subset was distributed evenly over all wells of several immunoSEQ 96-well plates, and each plate served as one replicate. For sorted subsets, each replicate PCR was loaded with 200 ng genomic DNA, equivalent to 25,000 to 30,000 T cell genomes. The purified libraries were quantified using a Qubit 3.0 fluorometer, sized with a Bioanalyzer 2100, and then quantified again using the KAPA Library Quantification kit. A separate single-read 150-cycle Illumina NextSeq 550 flow cell was used to sequence each immunoSEQ 96-well plate. The authors processed their data as follows. Because the immunoSEQ output included only junctional sequences and no quality scores, the filtering could not be the same as the filtering used for full-length reads. To assign V/J genes and CDR3, sequences were annotated using PyIR, a Python wrapper for IgBLAST v1.9, with IMGT germline references. Reads with weak V/J assignments (E-value above 1e-6), missing CDR3, stop codons, out-of-frame junctions, or ambiguous translated residues were removed. V3J clonotypes were defined as sequences sharing an identical inferred V gene, J gene, and CDR3 amino acid sequence. Percentage overlap between repertoires was calculated by dividing the number of shared unique clonotypes by the size of the smaller repertoire. RTK rarefaction, the Chao1 estimator, and Recon v2.1 estimates of unobserved clonotypes were used to assess repertoire richness. Generation probabilities for all TCRbeta clonotypes obtained by the gDNA method from a handful of donors were computed using OLGA. The table comes from immuneACCESS by way of TCRdb, which keeps in-frame sequences with V and J called. Part of the clones is missing from these tables; in studies checked, under half for an unresolved V gene and the rest for unknown reasons. D and trimming come from the DNA, and the V and J calls and clone size come from that table. A total of about 1.9 million clones appear in this sample, 93% of them only once. The biggest ten clones account for around 1.8% of the sample.

Source material: naive CD8+ T cells from PBMCs. Explained via the paper, the cell subset or site label denotes: CD45RA+CCR7+. The clonotype was recovered from a man between 18 and 29 years old in good health. Some clones in this sample may be carry-over from other donors' samples. The chain was built from TRBV5-1 and TRBJ1-1, and possibly TRBD1, on 6 matching bases. The CDR3 corresponds to CASSPGGGLAFF. The DNA sequence is as follows: TGCGCCAGCAGCCCCGGAGGGGGGTTGGCTTTCTTT.